The 16 T cell receptor beta chains below come from one sample, sequenced in a study of T cell changes during pregnancy in multiple sclerosis. Assay used: immunoSEQ multiplex PCR; TCRdb lists only in-frame clones, some missing. The data contain approximately 52,000 clones, 85% to 95% of them seen just once; the ten biggest clones take up around 0.25%. This material consisted of CD4+ T cells from peripheral blood mononuclear cells, taken in the third trimester of pregnancy. The receptors shown here come from a female donor with multiple sclerosis, enrolled in a pregnancy study.

The chain couples TRBV29-1 to TRBJ1-2, with D unclear. Trimming cost V 7 bases and J 4 bases, with 10 bases left between them. The germline V gene has CDR1 SQVTM and CDR2 ANQGSEA. This CDR3 region has 11 residues. The CDR3 sequence: CSDYGIYGYTF. CDR3 coding DNA: TGCAGCGACTACGGCATCTATGGCTACACCTTC.

The CDR3 coding sequence is TGTGCCAGCAGCATTGATGGGACAGAGGGGGCGAAGTACACTGAAGCTTTCTTT. Amino acid sequence: CASSIDGTEGAKYTEAFF. V and J are TRBV21-1 and TRBJ1-1; the D segment call TRBD1 is taken from the table without a DNA check. TRBV21-1 is designated a pseudogene. The CDR3 is 18 residues long.

The genes are TRBV30 and TRBJ1-1; TRBD1 aligns across 8 bases. In germline, CDR1 is GTSNPN, CDR2 SVGIG (reference sequence). The CDR3 runs 15 residues. The V segment lost 5 bases and the J segment 4 bases; nucleotides outside the gene matches: 12. The CDR3 spells CAWDLRQGLGTEAFF. DNA of the CDR3: TGTGCCTGGGATTTAAGACAGGGGTTGGGCACTGAAGCTTTCTTT.

This chain joins TRBV11-2 and TRBJ1-2, with unresolved D. This CDR3 spans 15 amino acids. Per germline, CDR1 SGHAT and CDR2 FQNNGV. V lost 5 bases and J lost 4, with 17 bases in between. Written as DNA, the CDR3 is TGTGCCAGCAGCGAAACCACGGTGGGCAGCTATGGCTACACCTTC. Protein: CASSETTVGSYGYTF.

The chain joins TRBV5-6 to TRBJ2-3; no clear D gene. Between the trimmed V and J ends, which lost 2 bases and 1 base, there was a span of 5 bases. Germline V CDR1 and CDR2: SGHDT, YYEEEE. CDR3 length equals 13 residues. CDR3 amino acids: CASSFSGTDTQYF. In DNA, the CDR3 is TGTGCCAGCAGCTTCTCGGGCACAGATACGCAGTATTTT.

DNA of the CDR3: TGTGCAAGTCGCCCAGCTAGCGGGAGGGCCGCCGGGGAGCTGTTTTTT. Its protein is CASRPASGRAAGELFF. V is TRBV12-2 and J is TRBJ2-2; the table calls TRBD2, which could not be checked here. TRBV12-2 is designated a pseudogene. CDR3 length: 16 residues.

The V and J genes are TRBV11-1 and TRBJ2-5, with 9 bases fitting TRBD1. The V and J ends lost 1 base and 6 bases, in that order; junction bases with no gene match: 3. Germline V gives CDR1 SGHAT, CDR2 FQDESV (reference sequence). The CDR3 consists of 14 residues. DNA of the CDR3: TGTGCCAGCAGCTTAGAGGACAGGGGAAAGACCCAGTACTTC. This gives the protein CASSLEDRGKTQYF.

This clone was seen only once. The CDR3 DNA is TGTGCCAGCAGCCCCTACGGGGGACAGGGGGCTCGAGGCTACACCTTC. This encodes CASSPYGGQGARGYTF. The chain has TRBV7-3 and TRBJ1-2, with 12 nucleotides matching TRBD1. V lost 5 bases and J lost 8; bases outside the gene matches: 12. Looked up from germline, CDR1 is SGHTA and CDR2 is FQGTGA. This CDR3 is built from 16 residues.

This chain uses TRBV4-1 with TRBJ2-1; 8 nucleotides line up with TRBD1. The trim removed 2 bases at V and 6 bases at J, leaving 6 bases unmatched. Germline V lookup: CDR1 MGHRA, CDR2 YSYEKL. This CDR3 is 15 amino acids long. The DNA of the CDR3 is TGCGCCAGCAGCCAAAAGACAGGGGAACGCAATGAGCAGTTCTTC. Translation gives CASSQKTGERNEQFF.

This chain joins TRBV27 and TRBJ2-4, with TRBD1 as a possible D gene (5 bases). The V end lost 6 bases, the J end lost 0 bases, and 12 bases lay between the germline ends. Germline assignment: CDR1 MNHEY and CDR2 SMNVEV (reference sequence). The CDR3 covers 15 residues. The chain's CDR3 is CASRMDTLAKNIQYF. The CDR3 DNA sequence: TGTGCCAGCAGGATGGACACCCTAGCCAAAAACATTCAGTACTTC.

This clone has just one count. The CDR3 DNA follows: TGTGCCAGCGCAGCGGGACAGGGCTACAATGAGCAGTTCTTC. As protein: CASAAGQGYNEQFF. The chain combines TRBV6-5 with TRBJ2-1; 9 bases match TRBD1. This CDR3 spans 14 amino acids. V gave up 8 bases and J gave up 3 bases; unmatched junction bases: 5. Germline V gene data show CDR1 as MNHEY and CDR2 as SVGAGI.

The chain employs TRBV5-1 and TRBJ1-1; no reliable D call. The V end lost 8 bases, the J end lost 6 bases, and 20 bases lay between the germline ends. Germline CDR1 SGHRS, CDR2 YFSETQ. The CDR3 is 14 residues long. In DNA, the CDR3 is TGCGCCAGTTCAGTCGGGGTGGGGATCGCTGAAGCTTTCTTT. It is translated as CASSVGVGIAEAFF.

This clone was detected only once. The chain recombines TRBV19 with TRBJ2-1, with 10 bases aligning to TRBD1. The CDR3 extends over 17 amino acids. V lost 5 bases to trimming and J lost 0 bases; unmatched junction nucleotides: 7. In germline, CDR1 is LNHDA, CDR2 SQIVND (reference sequence). CDR3 amino acids: CASSGKGQGPSYNEQFF. DNA for the CDR3: TGTGCCAGTAGTGGAAAGGGACAGGGGCCCTCCTACAATGAGCAGTTCTTC. Filled out from reference TRBV19 and TRBJ2-1, the complete variable domain reads DGGITQSPKYLFRKEGQNVTLSCEQNLNHDAMYWYRQDPGQGLRLIYYSQIVNDFQKGDIAEGYSVSREKKESFPLTVTSAQKNPTAFYLCASSGKGQGPSYNEQFFGPGTRLTVL.

V is TRBV19 and J is TRBJ1-5; D is ambiguous. There are 12 residues in the CDR3. Germline CDR1 LNHDA, CDR2 SQIVND (reference sequence). V was shortened by 4 bases and J by 9 bases, with 10 bases between the two germline ends. The CDR3 sequence is CASSTSSGPQHF. CDR3 coding DNA: TGTGCCAGTAGTACCTCGAGTGGGCCCCAGCATTTT.

The chain combines TRBV28 with TRBJ2-3; the D is unclear. The CDR3 length is 11 residues. CDR1 and CDR2 from the germline V gene are MDHEN and SYDVKM. V was cut by 4 bases and J by 9 bases, with 8 bases left in between. The CDR3 DNA sequence: TGTGCCAGCAGTTATACGGAGACGCAGTATTTT. Residues: CASSYTETQYF. Full variable domain (rest looked up from reference TRBV28 and TRBJ2-3): DVKVTQSSRYLVKRTGEKVFLECVQDMDHENMFWYRQDPGLGLRLIYFSYDVKMKEKGDIPEGYSVSREKKERFSLILESASTNQTSMYLCASSYTETQYFGPGTRLTVL.

The chain uses TRBV19 and TRBJ1-4, with D tentatively TRBD1 (6 bases). This CDR3 contains 11 residues. Per the germline V gene, CDR1 is LNHDA and CDR2 is SQIVND (reference sequence). Between the trimmed V and J ends, which lost 7 bases and 14 bases, there was a span of 14 bases. The CDR3 region has the DNA TGTGCCAGTAACACCCAGGGGAGTCTGTTTTTT. Protein: CASNTQGSLFF.